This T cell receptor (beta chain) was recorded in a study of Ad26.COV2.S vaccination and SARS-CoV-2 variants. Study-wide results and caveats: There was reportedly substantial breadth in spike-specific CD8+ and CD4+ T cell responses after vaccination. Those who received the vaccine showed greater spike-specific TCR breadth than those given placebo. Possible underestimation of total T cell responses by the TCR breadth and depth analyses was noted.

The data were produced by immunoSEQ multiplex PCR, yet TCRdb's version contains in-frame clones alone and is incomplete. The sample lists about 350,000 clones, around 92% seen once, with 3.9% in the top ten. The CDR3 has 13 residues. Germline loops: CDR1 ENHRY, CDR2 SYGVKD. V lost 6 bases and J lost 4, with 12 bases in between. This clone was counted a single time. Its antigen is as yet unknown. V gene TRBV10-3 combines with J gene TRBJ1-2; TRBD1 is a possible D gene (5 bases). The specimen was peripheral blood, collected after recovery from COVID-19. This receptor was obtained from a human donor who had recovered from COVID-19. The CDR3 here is CAISLGPGYGYTF. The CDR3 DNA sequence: TGTGCCATCAGCTTGGGACCGGGCTATGGCTACACCTTC.